This entry lists 5 T cell receptor beta chains sequenced from one sample in a study of cytomegalovirus exposure and HLA in healthy donors. The PCR ran on 60 Vbeta and 13 Jbeta primers. Some clones are missing from TCRdb's copy, which holds only in-frame ones; the method was immunoSEQ multiplex PCR. The table shows under 200,000 clones, with more than 70% occurring only once. Sequenced sample: PBMCs. All receptors come from a boy between 2 and 10 years old in good health and CMV-seronegative.

The chain recombines TRBV2 with TRBJ1-5, with no clear D. The length of the CDR3 is 15 residues. V was trimmed by 6 bases and J by 0 bases, leaving 12 bases between them. Germline V gene sequence: CDR1 SNHLY, CDR2 FYNNEI. The CDR3 nucleotides read TGTGCCAGCAGGGAGACCGCGTATAGCAATCAGCCCCAGCATTTT. This encodes CASRETAYSNQPQHF.

The chain is built from TRBV7-2 and TRBJ1-4, with TRBD1 as a possible D gene (5 bases). Looked up from germline, CDR1 is SGHTA and CDR2 is FQGNSA. The CDR3 is made up of 15 amino acids. V lost 3 bases and J lost 4, with 12 bases in between. CDR3 sequence reads: CASSFAGLSNEKLFF. CDR3 bases: TGTGCCAGCAGCTTTGCGGGGCTGAGTAATGAAAAACTGTTTTTT.

The gene calls are TRBV27 and TRBJ2-5; 9 bases agree with TRBD1. The CDR3 sequence is 16 residues long. V shed 4 bases and J 5 bases; nucleotides not matched to a gene: 11. CDR1 and CDR2 (germline): MNHEY, SMNVEV (reference sequence). CDR3 DNA: TGTGCCAGCAGTTCCCTGACAGGGGGGGTGATCGAGACCCAGTACTTC. Protein product: CASSSLTGGVIETQYF.

Only one count was recorded for this clone. The chain recombines TRBV6-5 with TRBJ2-3; maybe TRBD2 (6 bases). CDR1 and CDR2 from the germline V gene are MNHEY and SVGAGI. The CDR3 covers 16 residues. Trimming took 0 bases from V and 0 from J, leaving 10 bases between them. The CDR3 spells CASSYSGGVSTDTQYF. As DNA, the CDR3 is TGTGCCAGCAGTTACTCGGGGGGTGTGAGCACAGATACGCAGTATTTT.

This chain links TRBV5-4 with TRBJ2-7, with 7 nucleotides matching TRBD1. The CDR3 contains 16 residues. V lost 3 bases, J lost 3 bases, and 12 bases stayed unmatched. Germline V gene lookup returns CDR1 SGHNT and CDR2 YYREEE (reference sequence). CDR3 amino acids: CASSSIDRDDIYEQYF. In DNA form, the CDR3 reads TGTGCCAGCAGCTCGATCGACAGGGATGATATCTACGAGCAGTACTTC.